This T cell receptor beta chain was obtained from a study of T cells in tuberculosis. Turning to the study itself: CD1B tetramers identified T cells specific for mycobacterial lipid GMM. Within 7 days of starting treatment, or before, PBMC were stored. Findings and limits, study-wide: Using the GMM-specific repertoire gave under 90% accuracy versus roughly 70% with motifs.

Time point given: new active TB diagnosis, blood taken before or within 7 days of starting treatment. Unsorted cryopreserved PBMC were sequenced, averaging around 100,000 T cells per clinical donor. In regard to this clone: Antigen specificity is unknown.

This CDR3 is 12 amino acids long. CDR1 SGHTA and CDR2 FQGNSA come from the germline V gene. Trimming removed 0 bases from V and 5 bases from J, with 4 bases in between. Assay used: immunoSEQ multiplex PCR; TCRdb lists only in-frame clones, some missing. The sample shows tens of thousands of clones, around 90% of them seen only once. The chain has TRBV7-2 and TRBJ1-2; unclear D gene. The input for sequencing was PBMCs, taken at tuberculosis diagnosis. The receptor's source is an adult with tuberculosis. CDR3: CASSLARYGYTF. CDR3 coding DNA: TGTGCCAGCAGCTTAGCTCGGTATGGCTACACCTTC.